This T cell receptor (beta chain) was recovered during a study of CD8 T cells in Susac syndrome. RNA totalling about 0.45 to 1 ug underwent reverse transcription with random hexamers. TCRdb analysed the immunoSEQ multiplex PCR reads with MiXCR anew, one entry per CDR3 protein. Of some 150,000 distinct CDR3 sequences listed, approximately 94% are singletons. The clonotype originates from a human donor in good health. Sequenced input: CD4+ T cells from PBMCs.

CDR3 region: CSARDAGGSGNEKLFF. The CDR3 DNA follows: TGCAGTGCTAGAGATGCAGGGGGCAGTGGTAATGAAAAACTGTTTTTT. The chain links TRBV20-1 to TRBJ1-4, with 8 positions matching TRBD1. Germline CDR1 DFQATT, CDR2 SNEGSKA (reference sequence). Germline trimming cut 0 bases from V and 4 bases from J; bases unmatched to any gene: 7. The CDR3 has 16 residues.